Described below is a single T cell receptor beta chain sequence and its context. Data came from immunoSEQ multiplex PCR; TCRdb stores just in-frame clones and leaves some out. The data show nearly 400,000 clones, 75% to 90% seen once. V was trimmed by 1 base and J by 8 bases, leaving 14 bases between them. CDR1 SGHTA and CDR2 FQGNSA come from the germline V gene. The CDR3 spans 14 residues. Treatment reported: around 19 received Ad26.COV2.S at low or high dose, single or two shots; roughly five received placebo; per-sample allocation not given. Specimens were obtained on day 63 following the first vaccine or placebo injection. The entry originates in a study of Ad26.COV2.S vaccination and SARS-CoV-2 variants.

The chain employs TRBV7-2 and TRBJ1-2, with D possibly matching TRBD1 (6 bases). The receptor was derived from a person between 18 and 60 years old who received the Ad26.COV2.S COVID-19 vaccine or a placebo. The sample here was peripheral blood, taken in a trial of Ad26.COV2.S vaccine versus placebo. The CDR3 DNA is TGTGCCAGCAGCTTAGGGGGGGCGGTGATGGGCTACACCTTC. Translated, it gives CASSLGGAVMGYTF.